Each of the 24 T cell receptor beta chains below was sequenced from the same sample in a study of T cells after yellow fever vaccination. TCRdb redid the calling of the 5' RACE reads with MiXCR, one entry per CDR3 protein. The sample contains about 330,000 distinct CDR3 sequences, approximately 4% of which appear only once. The material sequenced was PBMCs, taken 5 days after the yellow fever booster vaccination. The receptors shown here come from a man younger than 35 who received the YFV17D yellow fever vaccine.

This clonotype appeared a few times. The chain employs TRBV7-3 and TRBJ2-1; 11 bases agree with TRBD2. J lost 4 bases, V lost 3 bases, and 2 bases had no gene match. Looked up from germline, CDR1 is SGHTA and CDR2 is FQGTGA. This CDR3 is built from 15 residues. The CDR3 coding sequence is TGTGCCAGCAGCTTTAGCGGGGGGGATTACAATGAGCAGTTCTTC. Translation gives CASSFSGGDYNEQFF.

This clonotype was counted many times. CDR3 sequence (DNA): TGTGCCAGCAGCTCCGCTAGCGGAAACACAGATACGCAGTATTTT. Translated, it gives CASSSASGNTDTQYF. The V gene is TRBV7-2, the J gene TRBJ2-3; 7 bases agree with TRBD2. Germline V lookup: CDR1 SGHTA, CDR2 FQGNSA. The CDR3 length is 15 residues. Trimming removed 4 bases from V and 2 bases from J; junction bases left unmatched: 6. Looking up the rest from reference TRBV7-2 and TRBJ2-3 gives the full variable domain: GAGVSQSPSNKVTEKGKDVELRCDPISGHTALYWYRQSLGQGLEFLIYFQGNSAPDKSGLPSDRFSAERTGGSVSTLTIQRTQQEDSAVYLCASSSASGNTDTQYFGPGTRLTVL.

J is TRBJ2-3 and V is TRBV5-1; D call uncertain. Germline V CDR1 and CDR2: SGHRS, YFSETQ. The CDR3 loop spans 14 amino acids. The V end lost 2 bases, the J end lost 10 bases, and 17 bases lay between the germline ends. The CDR3 coding sequence is TGCGCCAGCAGCTTAGGTTATGTTGGGATCGCGCAGTATTTT. Encoded protein: CASSLGYVGIAQYF. The full variable domain, its missing parts supplied by reference TRBV5-1 and TRBJ2-3, is KAGVTQTPRYLIKTRGQQVTLSCSPISGHRSVSWYQQTPGQGLQFLFEYFSETQRNKGNFPGRFSGRQFSNSRSEMNVSTLELGDSALYLCASSLGYVGIAQYFGPGTRLTVL.

This clonotype has a count of ten or more. The chain is built from TRBV6-5 and TRBJ2-1; D is unclear. Germline V gene lookup returns CDR1 MNHEY and CDR2 SVGAGI. V gave up 0 bases and J gave up 0 bases, with 0 bases separating them. This CDR3 contains 13 residues. In DNA, the CDR3 is TGTGCCAGCAGTTACTCCTCCTACAATGAGCAGTTCTTC. This gives the protein CASSYSSYNEQFF.

The chain is built from TRBV11-2 and TRBJ2-7, with D possibly being TRBD1 (6 bases). In germline, CDR1 is SGHAT, CDR2 FQNNGV. The CDR3 loop spans 15 amino acids. V was shortened by 3 bases and J by 0 bases, with 12 bases between the two germline ends. This CDR3 is CASSFGAGDSYEQYF. The CDR3, as DNA: TGTGCCAGCAGCTTCGGGGCAGGGGACTCCTACGAGCAGTACTTC.

This clonotype was recorded many times. The chain employs TRBV27 and TRBJ1-5; no clear D. Germline V lookup: CDR1 MNHEY, CDR2 SMNVEV (reference sequence). The ends were cut back, 2 bases at V and 1 base at J, with 6 bases in the middle. The CDR3 runs to 14 residues. CDR3 in DNA: TGTGCCAGCAGTTTAATCGCGAGCAATCAGCCCCAGCATTTT. Its protein product is CASSLIASNQPQHF.

This clonotype came up a few times. The gene calls are TRBV7-9 and TRBJ2-5, with 9 bases fitting TRBD2. CDR3 length equals 13 residues. The germline gives CDR1 SEHNR, CDR2 FQNEAQ (reference sequence). With V trimmed by 8 bases and J by 3 bases, 4 bases remained unmatched. DNA of the CDR3: TGTGCCAGCCGACTAGCGGCCGAAGAGACCCAGTACTTC. It yields the protein CASRLAAEETQYF.

This clonotype has ten or more counts. The rearrangement links TRBV5-1 to TRBJ2-4, with TRBD1 matching over 9 bases. Germline V gene sequence: CDR1 SGHRS, CDR2 YFSETQ. There are 15 residues in the CDR3. Losses at the gene ends were 0 bases for V and 3 bases for J; bases not matched to a gene: 1. The CDR3 sequence is CASSLGQGGKNIQYF. CDR3 bases: TGCGCCAGCAGCTTGGGACAGGGGGGCAAAAACATTCAGTACTTC.

This clonotype occurred a few times. The chain links TRBV29-1 to TRBJ2-6, with 7 bases lining up with TRBD2. V lost 6 bases to trimming and J lost 4 bases; unmatched junction nucleotides: 12. CDR1 is SQVTM, CDR2 ANQGSEA, per germline. The CDR3 consists of 16 residues. For the CDR3, the DNA is TGCAGCGTGGGGGGGGTGTGGCCCTCGGGGGCCAACGTCCTGACTTTC. It translates to CSVGGVWPSGANVLTF.

This clonotype was recorded a few times. V is TRBV1 and J is TRBJ2-3; the table calls TRBD2, which could not be checked here. TRBV1 is noted as a pseudogene. The CDR3 consists of 15 residues. The chain's CDR3 is CTSSPLPGLKDTQYF. CDR3 bases: TGCACCAGCAGCCCTTTACCGGGACTAAAAGATACGCAGTATTTT.

This clonotype was observed at least ten times. The chain is built from TRBV18 and TRBJ1-1; TRBD1 might be the D (5 bases). The CDR3 spans 13 residues. Germline values: CDR1 KGHSH, CDR2 LQKENI. Between the trimmed V and J ends, which lost 6 bases and 6 bases, there was a span of 14 bases. The CDR3 bases are TGTGCCAGCTCCCCTTATTTCAGGGCTGAAGCTTTCTTT. Its translation is CASSPYFRAEAFF.

There are a few counts of this clonotype. The V and J genes are TRBV28 and TRBJ2-7; a possible D gene is TRBD2 (6 bases). The CDR3 has 14 residues. Germline V lookup: CDR1 MDHEN, CDR2 SYDVKM. Trimming removed 3 bases from V and 3 bases from J, with 12 bases in between. CDR3 sequence: CASSFRLGRYEQYV. Written as DNA, the CDR3 is TGTGCCAGCAGTTTCCGACTAGGCCGCTACGAGCAGTACGTC.

This clonotype showed up just a few times. The rearrangement joins TRBV19 to TRBJ2-1; the match to TRBD1 covers 8 bases. CDR3 size: 13 residues. Trimming took 6 bases from V and 7 from J; bases not matched to a gene: 5. Germline V gene data show CDR1 as LNHDA and CDR2 as SQIVND (reference sequence). CDR3 DNA sequence: TGTGCCAGTAGACAGACAGGGGCTAATGAGCAGTTCTTC. Translating gives CASRQTGANEQFF. Variable domain in full (rest from reference TRBV19 and TRBJ2-1): DGGITQSPKYLFRKEGQNVTLSCEQNLNHDAMYWYRQDPGQGLRLIYYSQIVNDFQKGDIAEGYSVSREKKESFPLTVTSAQKNPTAFYLCASRQTGANEQFFGPGTRLTVL.

CDR3 protein: CASSFNRGENTIYF. The CDR3 nucleotides are TGTGCCAGCAGCTTCAACAGGGGAGAAAACACCATATATTTT. The rearrangement uses TRBV7-2 and TRBJ1-3, with 7 bases aligning to TRBD1. The germline CDR1 and CDR2 sequences are SGHTA and FQGNSA. The length of the CDR3 is 14 residues. After removal of 3 bases from V and 6 bases from J, the junction contained 5 bases not matched to a gene.

The V call is TRBV4-2, the J call TRBJ2-5; 8 nucleotides line up with TRBD2. V lost 1 base, J lost 5 bases, and 6 bases stayed unmatched. Germline values: CDR1 LGHNA, CDR2 YNFKEQ. The CDR3 totals 15 residues. This CDR3 is CASSQVGGAGETQYF. Written as DNA, the CDR3 is TGTGCCAGCAGCCAAGTCGGGGGGGCAGGGGAGACCCAGTACTTC.

The chain links TRBV20-1 to TRBJ1-1; D is ambiguous. The CDR3 sequence is 11 residues long. Germline V lookup: CDR1 DFQATT, CDR2 SNEGSKA (reference sequence). With 2 bases removed from V and 8 bases from J, the gap between germline ends came to 9 bases. DNA for the CDR3: TGCAGTGCTAGACTGGGTGTCGAAGCTTTCTTT. Translating it yields CSARLGVEAFF.

This clonotype has a count of ten or more. V is TRBV7-9 and J is TRBJ2-7; 10 bases agree with TRBD1. Germline trimming cut 4 bases from V and 3 bases from J; bases unmatched to any gene: 12. The germline V gene encodes CDR1 SEHNR and CDR2 FQNEAQ (reference sequence). This CDR3 is built from 17 residues. CDR3 sequence reads: CASSSGPGTGAYYEQYF. The CDR3 coding sequence is TGTGCCAGCAGCTCGGGTCCCGGGACAGGGGCCTACTACGAGCAGTACTTC.

This clonotype was observed a few times. The chain uses TRBV6-5 and TRBJ2-1, with 8 bases fitting TRBD2. V shed 3 bases and J 6 bases; nucleotides not matched to a gene: 7. From germline, CDR1 is MNHEY and CDR2 SVGAGI. This CDR3 comprises 15 residues. The CDR3 DNA follows: TGTGCCAGCAGTTATTCGGGAGGGGTTGGCAATGAGCAGTTCTTC. Encoded protein: CASSYSGGVGNEQFF.

This chain links TRBV18 with TRBJ1-1, with unresolved D. CDR1 and CDR2 from the germline V gene are KGHSH and LQKENI. The CDR3 spans 17 residues. V dropped 4 bases and J dropped 1 base, with 19 bases sitting between them. DNA of the CDR3: TGTGCCAGCTCACTAGCCGTCTCCAGTGGTTGGAACACTGAAGCTTTCTTT. Translating gives CASSLAVSSGWNTEAFF.

This clonotype occurred a few times. The V call is TRBV4-1, the J call TRBJ1-6; D uncertain. Germline V gene lookup returns CDR1 MGHRA and CDR2 YSYEKL. V lost 5 bases and J 8 bases, leaving 10 bases between the germline ends. The CDR3 is made up of 13 amino acids. CDR3 sequence: CASSKARDSPLHF. The CDR3 bases are TGCGCCAGCAGCAAAGCGAGGGATTCACCCCTCCACTTT.

This clonotype was observed many times. The chain carries TRBV10-2 and TRBJ1-3; D call uncertain. Germline-derived CDR1 and CDR2 are WSHSY and SAAADI. This CDR3 has 13 amino acids. V lost 4 bases, J lost 4 bases, and 8 bases lay in between. The CDR3 DNA follows: TGCGCCAGCAGTGTGACGGAGGGAAACACCATATATTTT. Translating it yields CASSVTEGNTIYF.

This clonotype was counted between two and nine times. V and J are TRBV7-2 and TRBJ2-7; TRBD1 or TRBD2 may be the D gene (5 bases each). Trimming cost V 4 bases and J 4 bases, with 17 bases left between them. The length of the CDR3 is 15 residues. The germline V gene encodes CDR1 SGHTA and CDR2 FQGNSA. This CDR3 is CASSYRLGPIYEQYF. The CDR3 nucleotides are TGTGCCAGCAGCTACCGGCTGGGACCTATTTACGAGCAGTACTTC.

The CDR3 is CASSLGVGLLIPNTEAFF. Written as DNA, the CDR3 is TGTGCCAGCAGCTTAGGGGTGGGGCTTCTGATCCCGAACACTGAAGCTTTCTTT. J is TRBJ1-1 and V is TRBV7-9, with D possibly TRBD1 on 5 matching bases. The V end lost 1 base, the J end lost 1 base, and 19 bases lay between the germline ends. The CDR3 extends over 18 amino acids. The germline gives CDR1 SEHNR, CDR2 FQNEAQ (reference sequence).

This chain links TRBV3-1 with TRBJ1-2, with 9 bases matching TRBD1. The CDR3 covers 17 residues. Germline values: CDR1 LGHDT, CDR2 YNNKEL (reference sequence). Unmatched junction bases numbered 15, after V lost 4 bases and J lost 6 bases. The CDR3 DNA sequence: TGTGCCAGCAGCCGAGGATATCTGGATACAGGGGGCGATGGCTACACCTTC. Amino acid sequence: CASSRGYLDTGGDGYTF.